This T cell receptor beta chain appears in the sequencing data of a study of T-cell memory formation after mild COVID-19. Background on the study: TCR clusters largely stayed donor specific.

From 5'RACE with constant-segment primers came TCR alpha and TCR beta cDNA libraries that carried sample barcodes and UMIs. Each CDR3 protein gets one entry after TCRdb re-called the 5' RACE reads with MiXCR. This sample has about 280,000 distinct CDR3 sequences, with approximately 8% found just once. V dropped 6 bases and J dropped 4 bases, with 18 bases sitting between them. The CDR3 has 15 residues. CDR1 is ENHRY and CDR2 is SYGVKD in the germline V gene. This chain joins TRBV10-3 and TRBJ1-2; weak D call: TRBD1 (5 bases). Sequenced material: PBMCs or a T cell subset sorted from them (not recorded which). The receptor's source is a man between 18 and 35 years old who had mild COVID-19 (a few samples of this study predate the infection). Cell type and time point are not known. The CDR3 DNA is TGTGCCATCAGGAGGAACACGGGACGGATCTATGGCTACACCTTC. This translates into CAIRRNTGRIYGYTF.